The present T cell receptor (beta chain) was sequenced within a study of early T cells in non-severe SARS-CoV-2 infection. Study background: Sequenced material consisted of bulk RNA (from unsorted whole blood), and chains were unpaired. Whole-study findings and limits: Using VDJdb, the matching emphasized anti-spike CD8 responses while missing private and CD4 specificities.

The protocol attached unique molecular identifiers to individual cDNA molecules. TCRdb reanalysed the 5' RACE reads using MiXCR and keeps one entry per CDR3 protein. The data show roughly 43,000 distinct CDR3 sequences, around 23% seen once. The table lists this clonotype with a few counts. Its antigen is undetermined. Trimming pared 1 base from V and 2 bases from J, leaving 9 bases between. The CDR3 has 15 amino acids. Per the germline V gene, CDR1 is SGHTA and CDR2 is FQGNSA. J is TRBJ1-5 and V is TRBV7-2; D might be TRBD1 (5 bases). This TCR was recovered from an adult who was a healthcare worker with PCR-confirmed SARS-CoV-2 infection or an uninfected control (not recorded which). Material: whole blood, obtained at baseline. The CDR3 region is CASSLEGAGNQPQHF. The CDR3 DNA sequence: TGTGCCAGCAGCTTAGAAGGGGCTGGCAATCAGCCCCAGCATTTT. Variable domain in full (rest from reference TRBV7-2 and TRBJ1-5): GAGVSQSPSNKVTEKGKDVELRCDPISGHTALYWYRQSLGQGLEFLIYFQGNSAPDKSGLPSDRFSAERTGGSVSTLTIQRTQQEDSAVYLCASSLEGAGNQPQHFGDGTRLSIL.